These T cell receptor beta chains were read from a single sample in a study of neurological immune-mediated disorders. Via MiXCR, TCRdb re-called the 5' RACE reads, giving one row per CDR3 protein. This table has around 40,000 distinct CDR3 sequences, almost 7.5% appearing once. Sequencing was performed on CD4+ T cells from blood. The receptors were gathered from a man aged 45-60 years in good health. Each CDR3 is given with its conserved first and last residue. The D gene is left open where the match is weak. Expanded clones are given a class, and other clones once, few, many or no size at all.

D gene	V gene	clone size	J gene	CDR3 DNA	CDR3 protein
TRBD2	TRBV6-5	many	TRBJ2-1	TGTGCCAGCAGTTACTCGCGCGCGGGAGGGCGGTCCGTACGGGAGCAGTTCTTC	CASSYSRAGGRSVREQFF
.	TRBV7-9	many	TRBJ2-3	TGTGCCAGCAGTCCACGTTCCGGGGGTACGCAGTATTTT	CASSPRSGGTQYF
TRBD1	TRBV20-1	.	TRBJ2-2	TGCAGTGCTATCCTCCGCAGGGGACAGGGTCACACCGGGGAGCTGTTTTTT	CSAILRRGQGHTGELFF
TRBD1	TRBV9	many	TRBJ1-6	TGTGCCAGCAGCACCGGGACAGGGGGCGTCTATAATTCACCCCTCCACTTT	CASSTGTGGVYNSPLHF
TRBD2	TRBV6-2/TRBV6-3	many	TRBJ2-7	TGTGCCAGCAGTCGAGCTAGCGGGAGCGAGACCTCCTACGAGCAGTACTTC	CASSRASGSETSYEQYF
.	TRBV7-2	many	TRBJ2-7	TGTGCCAGCAGCTTAGGTATTCCGCTGGGGGAGCAGTACTTC	CASSLGIPLGEQYF
.	TRBV7-9	many	TRBJ2-2	TGTGCCAGCAGCCTCAAACGGGAGCAAACCGGGGAGCTGTTTTTT	CASSLKREQTGELFF
.	TRBV2	once	TRBJ2-5	TGTGCCAGCAGTGAATACAGGGTACAAGAGACCCAGTACTTC	CASSEYRVQETQYF
TRBD2	TRBV5-1	many	TRBJ2-1	TGCGCCAGCAGAACTAGCGGGAGGGACAATGAGCAGTTCTTC	CASRTSGRDNEQFF
.	TRBV5-1	many	TRBJ2-2	TGCGCCAGCAGCTTGGCGGGGGGCGGCGCGAACACCGGGGAGCTGTTTTTT	CASSLAGGGANTGELFF
.	TRBV7-2	many	TRBJ1-5	TGTGCCAGCAGCAGTTGGGGCCCCAATCAGCCCCAGCATTTT	CASSSWGPNQPQHF
.	TRBV3-1	many	TRBJ2-1	TGTGCCAGCAGCCCGGAAAACACAGGGATCTCCTACAATGAGCAGTTCTTC	CASSPENTGISYNEQFF
.	TRBV20-1	.	TRBJ2-7	TGCAGTGCCCGACCGTGGGCAACTTTCTACGAGCAGTACTTC	CSARPWATFYEQYF
.	TRBV20-1	many	TRBJ2-2	TGCAGTGCTAGAGCCGGCAGCACCGGGGAGCTGTTTTTT	CSARAGSTGELFF
.	TRBV4-1	many	TRBJ2-5	TGCGCCAGCAGGGACGGGTTGGTCGAGACCCAGTACTTC	CASRDGLVETQYF
TRBD1	TRBV6-5	many	TRBJ1-5	TGTGCCAGCCAGCCCCATGACAGGGCCCAGCCCCAGCATTTT	CASQPHDRAQPQHF
TRBD2	TRBV20-1	many	TRBJ2-3	TGCAGTGCCCAGCGAGCTAGCGGGAGATCAGATACGCAGTATTTT	CSAQRASGRSDTQYF
.	TRBV20-1	many	TRBJ1-5	TGCAGTGCTAGAGTCATGGGCAAACAGCCCCAGCATTTT	CSARVMGKQPQHF
.	TRBV27	many	TRBJ2-5	TGTGCCAGCAGTCAACAGGGTATGGAGACCCAGTACTTC	CASSQQGMETQYF
.	TRBV20-1	many	TRBJ2-1	TGCAGTGCCAAGGGAACTCCCTATGAGCAGTTCTTC	CSAKGTPYEQFF
.	TRBV7-2	many	TRBJ2-1	TGTGCCAGCAGCTTAGGATGGGGGTATTACAATGAGCAGTTCTTC	CASSLGWGYYNEQFF